The 32 T cell receptor beta chains listed next were all sequenced from one sample in a study of blood T cell dynamics during melanoma immunotherapy. The repertoire was sequenced with immunoSEQ multiplex PCR; TCRdb's copy has only in-frame clones and lacks some. The sample lists roughly 29,000 clones; around four fifths were seen once. Time point described: week 3, after first cycle of checkpoint inhibitor. Sequenced material: blood, taken from a patient treated with checkpoint blockade. All receptors derive from a human donor with melanoma.

The V gene is TRBV30, the J gene TRBJ1-1; D unclear. This CDR3 has 13 residues. Per the germline V gene, CDR1 is GTSNPN and CDR2 is SVGIG (reference sequence). V was cut by 0 bases and J by 1 base, with 6 bases left in between. DNA for the CDR3: TGTGCCTGGAGTGTTGGACCGAACACTGAAGCTTTCTTT. The encoded protein is CAWSVGPNTEAFF.

The chain couples TRBV19 to TRBJ2-7; TRBD2 aligns across 10 bases. The V segment lost 7 bases and the J segment 0 bases; nucleotides outside the gene matches: 6. The CDR3 totals 15 residues. Germline V gene sequence: CDR1 LNHDA, CDR2 SQIVND (reference sequence). The CDR3 is CASTVAGGRSYEQYF. In nucleotides, the CDR3 is TGTGCCAGTACAGTAGCGGGGGGTCGCTCCTACGAGCAGTACTTC.

The chain is built from TRBV29-1 and TRBJ1-1; D is uncertain. CDR3 length: 14 residues. CDR1 is SQVTM and CDR2 is ANQGSEA in the germline V gene. V shed 3 bases and J shed 7 bases, with 18 bases lying between them. CDR3 in amino acids: CSVEVGSGGREAFF. The CDR3 coding sequence is TGCAGCGTTGAGGTCGGATCGGGCGGGCGTGAAGCTTTCTTT. Complete variable domain (other parts from reference TRBV29-1 and TRBJ1-1): SAVISQKPSRDICQRGTSLTIQCQVDSQVTMMFWYRQQPGQSLTLIATANQGSEATYESGFVIDKFPISRPNLTFSTLTVSNMSPEDSSIYLCSVEVGSGGREAFFGQGTRLTVV.

The chain uses TRBV4-1 and TRBJ1-5; no reliable D call. The germline V gene encodes CDR1 MGHRA and CDR2 YSYEKL. Trimming removed 1 base at V and 1 base at J, with 11 bases between. CDR3 length: 16 residues. CDR3 coding DNA: TGCGCCAGCAGCCAAGGGGAAGGGAGGAGCAATCAGCCCCAGCATTTT. It encodes CASSQGEGRSNQPQHF.

This rearrangement joins TRBV28 to TRBJ2-1; 8 nucleotides line up with TRBD2. Germline CDR1 is MDHEN and CDR2 is SYDVKM. V lost 8 bases and J lost 0; bases outside the gene matches: 9. There are 16 residues in the CDR3. The CDR3 loop is CASSVSGTSSYNEQFF. CDR3 in DNA: TGTGCCAGCTCTGTTAGCGGGACTTCCTCCTACAATGAGCAGTTCTTC.

The chain carries TRBV4-1 and TRBJ1-4; 7 bases agree with TRBD1. Germline assignment: CDR1 MGHRA and CDR2 YSYEKL. V lost 0 bases and J lost 7; bases outside the gene matches: 5. This CDR3 has 15 amino acids. CDR3 nucleotides: TGCGCCAGCAGCCAAGAACAAGGGGGCGGTGAAAAACTGTTTTTT. Protein sequence: CASSQEQGGGEKLFF.

The chain combines TRBV5-1 with TRBJ1-1; D not resolved. The CDR3 length is 15 residues. Per germline, CDR1 SGHRS and CDR2 YFSETQ. V was shortened by 1 base and J by 5 bases, with 15 bases between the two germline ends. The CDR3 region is CASSLRLGMDTEAFF. DNA for the CDR3: TGCGCCAGCAGCTTGCGCTTGGGGATGGATACTGAAGCTTTCTTT.

This chain uses TRBV4-1 with TRBJ2-6; TRBD2 might be the D (6 bases). Germline V gives CDR1 MGHRA, CDR2 YSYEKL. This CDR3 region has 16 residues. Trimming cost V 3 bases and J 2 bases, with 11 bases left between them. Written as DNA, the CDR3 is TGCGCCAGCAGCCAGGAGGGACTTCCTGGGGCCAACGTCCTGACTTTC. Its translation is CASSQEGLPGANVLTF.

V is TRBV11-2 and J is TRBJ1-2; 7 bases align to TRBD1. The CDR3 sequence is 14 residues long. The V and J ends lost 3 bases and 5 bases, in that order; junction bases with no gene match: 6. Germline-derived CDR1 and CDR2 are SGHAT and FQNNGV. CDR3 in amino acids: CASSFTGEGYGYTF. CDR3 DNA sequence: TGTGCCAGCAGCTTCACAGGGGAGGGTTATGGCTACACCTTC.

The chain carries TRBV11-2 and TRBJ1-5; 9 nucleotides line up with TRBD1. The CDR3 is 15 residues long. Germline lookup yields CDR1 SGHAT and CDR2 FQNNGV. With 0 bases clipped from V and 6 bases from J, the junction kept 3 bases outside the gene matches. The CDR3 DNA sequence: TGTGCCAGCAGCTTAGAAACAGGGGGCACTCAGCCCCAGCATTTT. This translates into CASSLETGGTQPQHF. The full variable domain, in which reference TRBV11-2 and TRBJ1-5 provide the parts outside the CDR3, is EAGVAQSPRYKIIEKRQSVAFWCNPISGHATLYWYQQILGQGPKLLIQFQNNGVVDDSQLPKDRFSAERLKGVDSTLKIQPAKLEDSAVYLCASSLETGGTQPQHFGDGTRLSIL.

The V and J genes are TRBV4-1 and TRBJ2-3, with 7 bases matching TRBD1. The CDR3 totals 15 residues. Germline-derived CDR1 and CDR2 are MGHRA and YSYEKL. V lost 4 bases and J lost 2; bases outside the gene matches: 6. CDR3 in DNA: TGCGCCAGCAGCCTCGACAGGGCCCCCACAGATACGCAGTATTTT. The encoded protein is CASSLDRAPTDTQYF.

The chain is built from TRBV6-5 and TRBJ2-5, with D perhaps TRBD1 (5 bases). Near its end, the DNA agrees better with TRBJ2-7, so the J call may be wrong. CDR3 length equals 15 residues. Germline values: CDR1 MNHEY, CDR2 SVGAGI. The DNA for the CDR3 is TGTGCCAGCAGTATCACGGTACAGGATATCTACGAGCAGTACTTC. It translates to CASSITVQDIYEQYF.

The V call is TRBV7-8, the J call TRBJ1-5; 8 bases map to TRBD1. V shed 5 bases, J shed 2 bases, and the junction held 11 bases outside the gene matches. Germline V lookup: CDR1 SGHVS, CDR2 FQNEAQ. The CDR3 is 17 residues long. Here the CDR3 DNA reads TGTGCCAGCAGCCAGGGACAGGCCCTTGTCGGCAATCAGCCCCAGCATTTT. Its translation: CASSQGQALVGNQPQHF. The variable domain in full, completed from reference TRBV7-8 and TRBJ1-5, reads GAGVSQSPRYKVAKRGQDVALRCDPISGHVSLFWYQQALGQGPEFLTYFQNEAQLDKSGLPSDRFFAERPEGSVSTLKIQRTQQEDSAVYLCASSQGQALVGNQPQHFGDGTRLSIL.

This clone was detected once. The CDR3 region is CATSSDRVSGNTIYF. In DNA form, the CDR3 reads TGTGCCACCAGCAGCGACAGGGTCTCTGGAAACACCATATATTTT. The genes are TRBV15 and TRBJ1-3, with 7 bases lining up with TRBD1. CDR1 is LNHNV and CDR2 is YYDKDF in the germline V gene (reference sequence). V was clipped by 3 bases and J by 0 bases; unmatched bases: 2. The CDR3 is 15 residues long.

This rearrangement joins TRBV28 to TRBJ2-1, with TRBD2 matching 9 bases. CDR1 and CDR2 (germline): MDHEN, SYDVKM. V shed 6 bases, J shed 7 bases, and the junction held 10 bases outside the gene matches. The CDR3 contains 15 residues. The DNA for the CDR3 is TGTGCCAGCAGAACTATAGCGGGAGTTGGGAATGAGCAGTTCTTC. This translates into CASRTIAGVGNEQFF. The entire variable domain, with the rest obtained from reference TRBV28 and TRBJ2-1, is as follows: DVKVTQSSRYLVKRTGEKVFLECVQDMDHENMFWYRQDPGLGLRLIYFSYDVKMKEKGDIPEGYSVSREKKERFSLILESASTNQTSMYLCASRTIAGVGNEQFFGPGTRLTVL.

The rearrangement links TRBV5-1 to TRBJ2-3; 7 positions agree with TRBD1. The CDR3 runs to 14 residues. Germline CDR1 SGHRS, CDR2 YFSETQ. Trimming at V came to 3 bases and at J to 5 bases, leaving 6 bases not matched to a gene. The CDR3: CASSSQDRRDTQYF. For the CDR3, the DNA is TGCGCCAGCAGCTCCCAGGACAGGCGAGATACGCAGTATTTT. The complete variable domain, with remaining parts taken from reference TRBV5-1 and TRBJ2-3, reads KAGVTQTPRYLIKTRGQQVTLSCSPISGHRSVSWYQQTPGQGLQFLFEYFSETQRNKGNFPGRFSGRQFSNSRSEMNVSTLELGDSALYLCASSSQDRRDTQYFGPGTRLTVL.

CDR3 protein: CASSVAQEVGDTGELFF. The CDR3 bases are TGTGCCAGCAGCGTAGCCCAGGAAGTGGGGGACACCGGGGAGCTGTTTTTT. The chain uses TRBV9 and TRBJ2-2; D tentatively reads TRBD1 or TRBD2 (5 bases each). This CDR3 comprises 17 residues. V dropped 0 bases and J dropped 3 bases, with 15 bases sitting between them. CDR1 and CDR2 (germline): SGDLS, YYNGEE.

The rearrangement uses TRBV19 and TRBJ1-2; a weak D match, TRBD1 (5 bases). The CDR3 sequence is 14 residues long. V lost 6 bases and J 0 bases, leaving 11 bases between the germline ends. Germline V gene lookup returns CDR1 LNHDA and CDR2 SQIVND (reference sequence). The CDR3 DNA reads TGTGCCAGTAGCGGGACGGGGCCTAACTATGGCTACACCTTC. Protein: CASSGTGPNYGYTF.

V gene TRBV9 combines with J gene TRBJ2-3; TRBD1 aligns across 7 bases. V was clipped by 5 bases and J by 0 bases; unmatched bases: 6. Germline V gene sequence: CDR1 SGDLS, CDR2 YYNGEE. The CDR3 covers 15 residues. The CDR3 is CASSLQGMSTDTQYF. The DNA of the CDR3 is TGTGCCAGCAGTCTACAGGGGATGAGCACAGATACGCAGTATTTT. The variable domain in full, completed from reference TRBV9 and TRBJ2-3, reads DSGVTQTPKHLITATGQRVTLRCSPRSGDLSVYWYQQSLDQGLQFLIQYYNGEERAKGNILERFSAQQFPDLHSELNLSSLELGDSALYFCASSLQGMSTDTQYFGPGTRLTVL.

Only a few counts were recorded for this clone. The chain employs TRBV9 and TRBJ1-1; a possible D gene is TRBD1 (5 bases). CDR1 is SGDLS and CDR2 is YYNGEE in the germline V gene. Deletions cut 1 base from V and 1 base from J, with 11 bases between. The CDR3 runs 15 residues. CDR3 nucleotide sequence: TGTGCCAGCAGCGTATCGGGGACGTGGAACACTGAAGCTTTCTTT. This codes for CASSVSGTWNTEAFF.

V gene TRBV4-1 combines with J gene TRBJ2-5; tentatively, D is TRBD1 or TRBD2 (6 bases each). The CDR3 consists of 16 residues. CDR1 and CDR2 (germline): MGHRA, YSYEKL. Trimming shortened V by 0 bases and J by 2 bases, and 13 bases separated the two germline ends. The CDR3: CASSQESGGLQETQYF. The CDR3 coding sequence is TGCGCCAGCAGCCAAGAGTCTGGGGGGCTTCAAGAGACCCAGTACTTC.

The chain joins TRBV19 to TRBJ1-5, with D perhaps matching TRBD1 (5 bases). Germline-derived CDR1 and CDR2 are LNHDA and SQIVND (reference sequence). The CDR3 contains 14 residues. V was shortened by 7 bases and J by 6 bases, with 16 bases between the two germline ends. The CDR3 nucleotides are TGTGCCAGTAAGCAGGGCCCAGTTAGTCAGCCCCAGCATTTT. Amino acids: CASKQGPVSQPQHF. The whole variable domain, filled in from reference TRBV19 and TRBJ1-5, reads DGGITQSPKYLFRKEGQNVTLSCEQNLNHDAMYWYRQDPGQGLRLIYYSQIVNDFQKGDIAEGYSVSREKKESFPLTVTSAQKNPTAFYLCASKQGPVSQPQHFGDGTRLSIL.

This chain uses TRBV28 with TRBJ2-1, with 13 nucleotides matching TRBD2. The CDR3 runs 15 residues. Trimming at V came to 7 bases and at J to 5 bases, leaving 5 bases not matched to a gene. Germline V gives CDR1 MDHEN, CDR2 SYDVKM. CDR3 loop: CASTRTSGRNNEQFF. The CDR3 DNA reads as TGTGCCAGCACCCGGACTAGCGGGAGAAACAATGAGCAGTTCTTC.

The chain is built from TRBV19 and TRBJ1-5, with 9 bases aligning to TRBD1. Trimming cost V 5 bases and J 2 bases; bases outside gene matches: 13. The germline V gene encodes CDR1 LNHDA and CDR2 SQIVND (reference sequence). CDR3 size: 18 residues. CDR3 nucleotide sequence: TGTGCCAGTAGTCGACTTCCGGGACAGGGAGGTGGCAATCAGCCCCAGCATTTT. Protein sequence: CASSRLPGQGGGNQPQHF.

CDR3 protein: CASSSPPGAYEQYF. The CDR3 region has the DNA TGTGCCAGCAGTTCCCCCCCCGGCGCCTACGAGCAGTACTTC. This rearrangement joins TRBV28 to TRBJ2-7; no definite D call. CDR1 is MDHEN and CDR2 is SYDVKM in the germline V gene. Trimming stripped 4 bases from V and 2 bases from J, with 12 bases between. CDR3 length: 14 amino acids.

The chain employs TRBV5-1 and TRBJ1-4, with 8 bases matching TRBD1. J was trimmed by 3 bases and V by 2 bases; bases with no gene match: 6. Germline V lookup: CDR1 SGHRS, CDR2 YFSETQ. The CDR3 has 16 residues. CDR3 coding DNA: TGCGCCAGCAGCTTTAACAGGGGGGGATCTAATGAAAAACTGTTTTTT. It yields the protein CASSFNRGGSNEKLFF.

With respect to this clone: One end of the junction does not line up with germline, which may come from a read error. In the same sample, other DNA sequences code for this CDR3. This chain joins TRBV6-5 and TRBJ2-7; D is uncertain. The germline gives CDR1 MNHEY, CDR2 SVGAGI. The CDR3 sequence is 13 residues long. The CDR3, as DNA: TGTGCCAGCAGACAAACTAACAACTACGAGCAATACTTC. As protein: CASRQTNNYEQYF.

This chain's CDR3 is CASSLVRDRGAGYTF. The CDR3 DNA follows: TGTGCCAGCAGTCTCGTCCGGGACAGGGGAGCGGGCTACACCTTC. The chain is built from TRBV11-2 and TRBJ1-2, with 10 bases aligning to TRBD1. The CDR3 sequence is 15 residues long. Looked up from germline, CDR1 is SGHAT and CDR2 is FQNNGV. The junction had 12 bases not matched to a gene; V was cut back by 6 bases and J by 8 bases.

This clone turned up a few times. The V call is TRBV4-3, the J call TRBJ1-2, with unresolved D. CDR1 is LGHNA and CDR2 is YSLEER in the germline V gene. CDR3 length: 15 residues. V lost 4 bases, J lost 4 bases, and 16 bases lay in between. DNA for the CDR3: TGCGCCAGCAGCCTCTCAAGGTCGGAGTCCTATGGCTACACCTTC. Translation gives CASSLSRSESYGYTF.

This chain links TRBV7-9 with TRBJ1-5, with TRBD1 matching over 7 bases. The V gene end was trimmed by 5 bases and the J gene end by 3 bases; junction bases not matched to a gene: 7. The CDR3 sequence is 15 residues long. The V gene's germline CDR1 is SEHNR and CDR2 FQNEAQ (reference sequence). CDR3 bases: TGTGCCAGCAGCCAGGGGGACTTGGTCAATCAGCCCCAGCATTTT. Residues: CASSQGDLVNQPQHF.

The chain couples TRBV6-1 to TRBJ1-4, with TRBD1 identical over 7 bases. Germline V gives CDR1 MNHNS, CDR2 SASEGT. V lost 5 bases, J lost 8 bases, and 11 bases stayed unmatched. This CDR3 spans 15 amino acids. CDR3 DNA sequence: TGTGCCAGCAGTAGAGCTAGGGGGCAGGGGGAAAAACTGTTTTTT. Translation: CASSRARGQGEKLFF.

The chain joins TRBV11-2 to TRBJ2-2; D not resolved. V lost 0 bases to trimming and J lost 2 bases, with 4 bases between them. The CDR3 has 14 residues. Germline CDR1 reads SGHAT; CDR2 reads FQNNGV. The CDR3 sequence is CASSLEINTGELFF. The DNA for the CDR3 is TGTGCCAGCAGCTTAGAAATCAACACCGGGGAGCTGTTTTTT.